The sequence of this T cell receptor (beta chain) was determined in a study of T cells in Graves' hyperthyroidism and ophthalmopathy. General study points: The blood repertoire included most of the expanded thyroid clonotypes above 0.001.

This clonotype was detected a few times. Its antigen remains unidentified. Trimming removed 6 bases from V and 6 bases from J, with 12 bases in between. The length of the CDR3 is 13 residues. RNA transcripts yielded amplified TCR beta CDR3 regions. The TCR CDR3 was amplified in a first-round RT-PCR using the HTBI primer set. MiXCR was run by TCRdb on the multiplex PCR reads, yielding one entry per CDR3 protein. The table lists around 350,000 distinct CDR3 sequences, less than 15% of them singletons. The sequence came from a woman in her late teens or twenties with Graves' hyperthyroidism. Sequencing was performed on blood. This chain uses TRBV12-3 or TRBV12-4 with TRBJ2-1; D is ambiguous. The CDR3 nucleotides are TGTGCCAGCAGCCACAGCGTCCCCAATGAGCAGTTCTTC. Amino acid sequence: CASSHSVPNEQFF.